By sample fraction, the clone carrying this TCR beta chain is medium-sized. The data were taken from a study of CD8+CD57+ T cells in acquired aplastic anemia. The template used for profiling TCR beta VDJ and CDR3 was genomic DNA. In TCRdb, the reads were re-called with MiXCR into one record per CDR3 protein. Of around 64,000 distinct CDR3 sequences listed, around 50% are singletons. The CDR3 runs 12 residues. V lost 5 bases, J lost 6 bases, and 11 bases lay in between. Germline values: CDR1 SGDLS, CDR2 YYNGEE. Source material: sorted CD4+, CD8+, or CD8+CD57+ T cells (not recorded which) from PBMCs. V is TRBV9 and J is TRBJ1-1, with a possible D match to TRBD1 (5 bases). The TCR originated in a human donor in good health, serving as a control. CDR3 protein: CASSGGLAEAFF. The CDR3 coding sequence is TGTGCCAGCAGTGGGGGTTTGGCTGAAGCTTTCTTT.